This TCR beta chain was sequenced for a study of T cells expressing NK-cell markers. Germline CDR1 is SQVTM and CDR2 is ANQGSEA. The CDR3 runs to 14 residues. From its re-call of the 5' RACE reads, TCRdb lists each CDR3 protein once, without DNA. Its clone listing holds some 460,000 distinct CDR3 sequences. This clonotype originated in a woman in her forties or fifties in good health. The sequenced sample was blood T cells: a sorted CD56 or NKG2C T cell subset, CD4+ or CD8+ T cells, or bulk PBMC T cells (not recorded which). V usage is TRBV29-1 and J usage is TRBJ2-2; TCRdb picks TRBD1, but there is no DNA to check that call. CDR3 protein: CSVGGTGATGELFF.